This TCR beta chain was recorded in a study of T cell responses to AZD1222 COVID-19 vaccine (dated by TCRdb to 2020 to 2022). Looking at the study overall: AZD1222 recipients with second doses at about 4 weeks or about 12 weeks were pooled, because spike-specific TCR depth and breadth did not differ between schedules. A total of more than 230 trial participants underwent TCR sequencing, of whom some 210 received two doses of AZD1222 and about 25 received two doses of the MenACWY control vaccine. Trial participants were enrolled into age subgroups of 18-55, 56-69 and 70-plus years, which contained about 150, 28 and 57 TCR-sequenced participants, respectively.

The CDR3 regions of human TCRbeta chains were analyzed by immunosequencing. Regarding the original processing steps: Repertoire TCRs were matched against a reference library of SARS-CoV-2-specific TCRs generated with the MIRA antigen-specificity platform. Breadth was defined as the fraction of unique TCRs that were SARS-CoV-2-associated. Depth was defined as the fraction of total T cells that were SARS-CoV-2-associated. Using the MIRA data, each spike-specific TCR was assigned both to the spike region to which the TCR was reactive and to a CD4 or CD8 class. Log10-transformed breadth and depth values were compared by one-way ANOVA with Sidak's multiple comparisons tests. Drawn from immuneACCESS, this table holds only the in-frame rearrangements with V and J called that TCRdb kept. Clones are partly lost; checked studies trace under half to an unresolved V gene and leave the rest unexplained. V and J calls and clone size are given by that table; D and trimming were obtained from the DNA. The sample yields about 150,000 clones; less than 90% were counted once. Of the sample, 3% to 3.5% falls within the top ten clones.

V is trimmed back by 5 bases and J by 4 bases, and the junction contains 7 bases that no gene match accounts for. The CDR3 sequence holds 15 residues, the cysteine and phenylalanine included. This entry keeps only the CDR3 DNA: 45 bases, framed from base 1. CDR1 and CDR2 are read off the germline V gene as SGHTA and FQGNSA. On the study overall, not on this receptor specifically: No day 14 peak-response samples were available, so repertoires were characterized only after the peak T cell response. Conclusions about previously exposed vaccinees are limited because only a handful of AZD1222 recipients were SARS-CoV-2 seropositive at baseline. Epitopes outside the regions mutated in the B.1.351 and B.1.1.7 variants were reportedly recognized by nearly half of the unique spike-specific TCRs. The 56-69-year group was small, and its depth increase did not reach significance, likely because of low power. The vaccine-associated CD4 TCRs covered the entire spike protein, and the dominant responses fell in regions 160-218 and 743-854. Participants were mostly white British and included more females than males, and it was suggested by the authors that clonal diversity may have been underestimated. Spike-specific TCR breadth and depth rose significantly after two AZD1222 doses compared with day 0 and with MenACWY recipients.

Sample time point, as interpreted from the label and publication: baseline before first vaccination. Samples from vaccinated people were obtained from the UK trials COV001 and COV002, which included a single-blind randomized controlled phase 2/3 trial of AZD1222 (ChAdOx1 nCoV-19) in healthy adults. For TCRbeta chain sequencing, PBMC samples were collected from trial participants at day 0 and at day 28 after the second dose. Note on this clone: Its antigen remains undetermined. No base-level quality is on record; no much larger clone is a single base apart.

Sequenced material: peripheral blood, taken on day 0 of AZD1222 vaccination. The receptor was derived from an adult in good health. The rearrangement joined TRBV7-2 to TRBJ2-1; TRBD1 fits 8 bases in the junction. The bases are TGTGCCAGCAGCCCCCAGGGACAGGTTTACAATGAGCAGTTCTTC. This gives the protein CASSPQGQVYNEQFF. The full variable domain, completed from the reference TRBV7-2 and TRBJ2-1 proteins outside the CDR3, reads GAGVSQSPSNKVTEKGKDVELRCDPISGHTALYWYRQSLGQGLEFLIYFQGNSAPDKSGLPSDRFSAERTGGSVSTLTIQRTQQEDSAVYLCASSPQGQVYNEQFFGPGTRLTVL.